This TCR beta chain was observed in a study of shared clonotypes between healthy human individuals. At the deep level, the assay was run. Generated by immunoSEQ multiplex PCR, the TCRdb table keeps only in-frame clones and is missing some. The repertoire holds roughly 1 million clones, 70% to 80% seen once, with approximately 0.56% in the top ten. This CDR3 is built from 16 residues. The J segment lost 6 bases and the V segment lost 5 bases, leaving 8 bases of the junction unmatched. CDR1 SGDLS and CDR2 YYNGEE come from the germline V gene. The receptor's source is a man in his late teens or twenties in good health. Some clones in this sample may be carry-over from other donors' samples. This chain links TRBV9 with TRBJ2-2; TRBD1 matches 12 bases. Input material: memory CD4+ T cells from PBMCs. Subset in this sample: CD45RA-negative fraction. CDR3 sequence reads: CASRAGQGAQSGELFF. The CDR3 DNA reads TGTGCCAGCAGGGCGGGACAGGGGGCGCAATCCGGGGAGCTGTTTTTT.